Presented here are 2 T cell receptor beta chains from one specimen sequenced in a study of T cell responses to AZD1222 COVID-19 vaccine. Sequenced by immunoSEQ multiplex PCR; TCRdb stores in-frame clones only, minus some. In the table there are about 180,000 clones, roughly 93% of which are singletons. The starting material was peripheral blood, obtained 28 days after the second dose of the MenACWY control vaccine. The receptor set was obtained from an adult who received the MenACWY meningococcal vaccine as a control.

The V gene is TRBV27, the J gene TRBJ2-7; D is ambiguous. Trimming took off 3 bases at V and 4 bases at J, with 10 bases between the two ends. CDR1 and CDR2 from the germline V gene are MNHEY and SMNVEV (reference sequence). This CDR3 region has 13 residues. The CDR3 region has the DNA TGTGCCAGCAGTTTTGGCATGGGGTACGAGCAGTACTTC. It encodes CASSFGMGYEQYF.

The chain carries TRBV10-3 and TRBJ1-6; D gene unclear. The germline CDR1 and CDR2 sequences are ENHRY and SYGVKD. This CDR3 is 16 amino acids long. Trimming removed 2 bases at V and 2 bases at J, with 10 bases between. In DNA form, the CDR3 reads TGTGCCATCAGTGAGAAAAAAAACGCCTATAATTCACCCCTCCACTTT. This codes for CAISEKKNAYNSPLHF.